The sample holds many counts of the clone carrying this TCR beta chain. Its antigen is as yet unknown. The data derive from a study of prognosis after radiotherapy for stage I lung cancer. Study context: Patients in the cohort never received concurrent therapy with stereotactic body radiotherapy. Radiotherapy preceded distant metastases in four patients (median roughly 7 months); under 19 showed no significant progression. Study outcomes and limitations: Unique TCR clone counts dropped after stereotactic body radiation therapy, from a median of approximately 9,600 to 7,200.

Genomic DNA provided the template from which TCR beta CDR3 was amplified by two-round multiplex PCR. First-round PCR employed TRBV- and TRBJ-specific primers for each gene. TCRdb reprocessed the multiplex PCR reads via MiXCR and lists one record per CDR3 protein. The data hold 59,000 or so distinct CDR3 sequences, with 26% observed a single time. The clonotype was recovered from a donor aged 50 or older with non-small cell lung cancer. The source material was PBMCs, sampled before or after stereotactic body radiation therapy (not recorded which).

CDR3 in amino acids: CASSVEVGNEAFF. DNA for the CDR3: TGTGCCAGCAGCGTAGAGGTTGGGAATGAAGCTTTCTTT. The chain joins TRBV9 to TRBJ1-1, with D unclear. Germline CDR1 SGDLS, CDR2 YYNGEE. V gave up 0 bases and J gave up 7 bases, with 10 bases separating them. The CDR3 totals 13 residues.